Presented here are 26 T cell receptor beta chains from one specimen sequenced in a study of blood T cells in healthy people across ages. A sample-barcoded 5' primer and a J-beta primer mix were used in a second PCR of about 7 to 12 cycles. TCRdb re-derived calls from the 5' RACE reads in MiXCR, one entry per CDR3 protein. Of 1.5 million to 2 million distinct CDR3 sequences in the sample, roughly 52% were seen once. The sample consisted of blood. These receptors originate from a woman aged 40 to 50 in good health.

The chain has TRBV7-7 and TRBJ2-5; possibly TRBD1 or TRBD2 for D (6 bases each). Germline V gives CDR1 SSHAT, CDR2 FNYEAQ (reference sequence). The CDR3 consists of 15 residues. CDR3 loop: CASGRTWGLQETQYF. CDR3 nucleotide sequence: TGTGCTAGCGGACGGACTTGGGGGCTCCAAGAGACCCAGTACTTC.

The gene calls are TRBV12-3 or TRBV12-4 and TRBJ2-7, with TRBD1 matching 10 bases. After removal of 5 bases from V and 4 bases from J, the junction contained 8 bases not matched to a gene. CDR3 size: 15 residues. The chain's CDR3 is CASSPPRDRGYEQYF. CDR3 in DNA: TGTGCCAGCAGTCCCCCCCGGGACAGGGGATACGAGCAGTACTTC.

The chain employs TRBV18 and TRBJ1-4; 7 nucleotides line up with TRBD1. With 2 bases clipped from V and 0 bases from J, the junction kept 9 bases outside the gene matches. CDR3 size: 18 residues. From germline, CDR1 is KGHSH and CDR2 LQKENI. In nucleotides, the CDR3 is TGTGCCAGCTCACCAGGACAGGACCCAACCTCAACTAATGAAAAACTGTTTTTT. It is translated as CASSPGQDPTSTNEKLFF.

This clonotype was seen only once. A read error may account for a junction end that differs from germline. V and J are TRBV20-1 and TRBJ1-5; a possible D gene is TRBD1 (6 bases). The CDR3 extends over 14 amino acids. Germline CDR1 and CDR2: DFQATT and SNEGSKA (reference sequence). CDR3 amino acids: CSAKTGFGNRPQHF. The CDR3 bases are TGCAGTGCGAAAACAGGGTTTGGCAATCGGCCCCAGCATTTT.

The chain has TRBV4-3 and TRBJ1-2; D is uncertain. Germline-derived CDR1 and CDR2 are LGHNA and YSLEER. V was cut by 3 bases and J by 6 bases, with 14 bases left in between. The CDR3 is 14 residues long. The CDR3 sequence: CASSQDLARDGYTF. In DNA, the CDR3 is TGCGCCAGCAGCCAGGACCTAGCTCGGGATGGCTACACCTTC.

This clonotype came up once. Here the CDR3 reads CASSYGERGYTF. CDR3 nucleotide sequence: TGTGCCAGCAGTTACGGGGAGAGGGGCTACACCTTC. The chain recombines TRBV6-6 with TRBJ1-2, with no clear D. The germline V gene has CDR1 MNHNY and CDR2 SVGAGI (reference sequence). The CDR3 sequence is 12 residues long. Trimming shortened V by 2 bases and J by 8 bases, and 9 bases separated the two germline ends.

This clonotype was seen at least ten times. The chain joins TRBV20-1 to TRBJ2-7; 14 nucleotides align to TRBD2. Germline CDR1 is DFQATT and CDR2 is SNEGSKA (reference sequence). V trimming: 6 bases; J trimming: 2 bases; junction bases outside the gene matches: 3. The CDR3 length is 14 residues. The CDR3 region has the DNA TGCAGTGCGGGGACTAGCGGGAGTACCTACGAGCAGTACTTC. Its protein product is CSAGTSGSTYEQYF.

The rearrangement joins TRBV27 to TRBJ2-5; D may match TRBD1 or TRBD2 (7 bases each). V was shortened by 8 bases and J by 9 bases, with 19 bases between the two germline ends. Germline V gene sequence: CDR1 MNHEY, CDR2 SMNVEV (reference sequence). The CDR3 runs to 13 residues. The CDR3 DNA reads TGTGCCAGCTCGAGGGACAGTCGGGGGGCCCAGTACTTC. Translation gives CASSRDSRGAQYF.

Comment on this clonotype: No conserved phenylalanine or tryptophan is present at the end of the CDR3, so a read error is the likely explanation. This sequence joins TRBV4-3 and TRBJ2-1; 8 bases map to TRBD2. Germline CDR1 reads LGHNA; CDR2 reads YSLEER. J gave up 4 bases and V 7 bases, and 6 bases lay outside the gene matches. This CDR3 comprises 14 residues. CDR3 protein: CASTGGGGYNEQFI. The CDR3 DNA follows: TGCGCCAGCACCGGGGGCGGGGGGTACAATGAGCAGTTCATC.

Here the CDR3 DNA reads TGTGCCAGCAGTTATTCCGTGGGCAGGGGCGACTATGGCTACACCTTC. Residues: CASSYSVGRGDYGYTF. The gene calls are TRBV6-5 and TRBJ1-2; D might be TRBD1 (6 bases). V dropped 3 bases and J dropped 3 bases, with 17 bases sitting between them. Germline V gene lookup returns CDR1 MNHEY and CDR2 SVGAGI. CDR3 length: 16 amino acids.

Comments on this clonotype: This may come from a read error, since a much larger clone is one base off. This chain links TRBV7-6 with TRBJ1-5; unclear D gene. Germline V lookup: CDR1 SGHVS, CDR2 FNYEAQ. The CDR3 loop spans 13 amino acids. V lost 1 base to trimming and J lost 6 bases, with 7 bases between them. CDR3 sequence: CASSLDGSQPQHF. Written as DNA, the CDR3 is TGTGCCAGCAGCTTAGATGGGTCTCAGCCCCAGCATTTT.

CDR3 sequence reads: CASVRGQGSYGYTF. Here the CDR3 DNA reads TGTGCCAGCGTCCGGGGACAGGGATCCTATGGCTACACCTTC. The V and J genes are TRBV9 and TRBJ1-2; 9 nucleotides align to TRBD1. Germline lookup yields CDR1 SGDLS and CDR2 YYNGEE. This CDR3 spans 14 amino acids. V was clipped by 7 bases and J by 4 bases; unmatched bases: 8.

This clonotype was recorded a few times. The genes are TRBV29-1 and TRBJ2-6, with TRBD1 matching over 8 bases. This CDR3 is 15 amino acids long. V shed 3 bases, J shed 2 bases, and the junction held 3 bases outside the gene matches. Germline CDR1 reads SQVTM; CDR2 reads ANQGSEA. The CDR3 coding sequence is TGCAGCGTTGACACGGGACAGGCTGGGGCCAACGTCCTGACTTTC. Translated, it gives CSVDTGQAGANVLTF.

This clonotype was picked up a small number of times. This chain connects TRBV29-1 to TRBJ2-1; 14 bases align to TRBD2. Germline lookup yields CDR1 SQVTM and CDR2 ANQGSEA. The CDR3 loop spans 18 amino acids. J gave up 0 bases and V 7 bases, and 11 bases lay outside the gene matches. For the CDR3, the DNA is TGCAGCGCCCCGGGACTAGCGGGGGAGACGTCCTCCTACAATGAGCAGTTCTTC. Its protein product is CSAPGLAGETSSYNEQFF.

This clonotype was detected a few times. Here the CDR3 DNA reads TGCAGTGCTACTCACCGGGGTGGGGAGACCCAGTACTTC. Amino acids: CSATHRGGETQYF. V usage is TRBV20-1 and J usage is TRBJ2-5, with TRBD2 as a possible D gene (5 bases). Trimming shortened V by 4 bases and J by 5 bases, and 14 bases separated the two germline ends. This CDR3 has 13 amino acids. CDR1 DFQATT and CDR2 SNEGSKA come from the germline V gene (reference sequence).

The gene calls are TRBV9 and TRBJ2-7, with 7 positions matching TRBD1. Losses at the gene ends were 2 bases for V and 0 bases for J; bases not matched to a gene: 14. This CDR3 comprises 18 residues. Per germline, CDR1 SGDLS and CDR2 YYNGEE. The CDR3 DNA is TGTGCCAGCAGCGTTACTCCCCCCCGGGACAGCCTCTCCTACGAGCAGTACTTC. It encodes CASSVTPPRDSLSYEQYF.

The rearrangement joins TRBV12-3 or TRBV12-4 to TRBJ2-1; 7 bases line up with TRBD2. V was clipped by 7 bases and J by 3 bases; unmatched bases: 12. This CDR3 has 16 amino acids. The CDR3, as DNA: TGTGCCAGCACCCCAACTGGGGGGGTCAGCTACAATGAGCAGTTCTTC. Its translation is CASTPTGGVSYNEQFF.

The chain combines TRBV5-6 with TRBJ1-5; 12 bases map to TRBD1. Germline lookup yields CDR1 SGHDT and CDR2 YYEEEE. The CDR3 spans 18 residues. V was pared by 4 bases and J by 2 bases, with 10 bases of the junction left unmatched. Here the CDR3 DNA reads TGTGCCAGCAGCATCCGGGACAGGGGGCGGTTTGGCAATCAGCCCCAGCATTTT. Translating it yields CASSIRDRGRFGNQPQHF.

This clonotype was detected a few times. The CDR3 nucleotides read TGCAGTGCTAGGGGATCCGGACTAGCTCAACCTATAGCCAAAAACATTCAGTACTTC. Its translation is CSARGSGLAQPIAKNIQYF. The rearrangement uses TRBV20-1 and TRBJ2-4; TRBD2 aligns across 8 bases. With 3 bases clipped from V and 0 bases from J, the junction kept 16 bases outside the gene matches. Germline CDR1 and CDR2: DFQATT and SNEGSKA (reference sequence). The CDR3 is 19 amino acids.

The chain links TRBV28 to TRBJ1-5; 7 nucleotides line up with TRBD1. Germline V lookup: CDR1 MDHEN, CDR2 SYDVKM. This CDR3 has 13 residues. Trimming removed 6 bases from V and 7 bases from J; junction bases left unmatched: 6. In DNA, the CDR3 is TGTGCCAGCAGGGGACAGTCCGGGCAGCCCCAGCATTTT. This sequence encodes CASRGQSGQPQHF.

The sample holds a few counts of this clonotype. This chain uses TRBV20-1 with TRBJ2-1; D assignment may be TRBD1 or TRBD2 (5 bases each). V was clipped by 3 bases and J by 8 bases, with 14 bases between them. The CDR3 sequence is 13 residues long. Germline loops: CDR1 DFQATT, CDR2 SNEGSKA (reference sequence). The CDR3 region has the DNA TGCAGTGCTAGGAGGGCAGGGCGAGATGAGCAGTTCTTC. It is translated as CSARRAGRDEQFF.

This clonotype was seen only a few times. CDR3 nucleotides: TGTGCCAGCAGCGTAGGGAATGGGGATACGCAGTATTTT. Translation gives CASSVGNGDTQYF. This chain joins TRBV9 and TRBJ2-3; D is ambiguous. Germline CDR1 reads SGDLS; CDR2 reads YYNGEE. Trimming took 0 bases from V and 6 from J, leaving 8 bases between them. This CDR3 spans 13 amino acids.

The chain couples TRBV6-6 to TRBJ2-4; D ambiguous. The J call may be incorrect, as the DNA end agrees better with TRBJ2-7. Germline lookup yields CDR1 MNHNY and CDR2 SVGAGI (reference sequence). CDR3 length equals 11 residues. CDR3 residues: CAVKFAYEQYF. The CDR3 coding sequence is TGTGCCGTGAAGTTCGCCTACGAGCAGTACTTC.

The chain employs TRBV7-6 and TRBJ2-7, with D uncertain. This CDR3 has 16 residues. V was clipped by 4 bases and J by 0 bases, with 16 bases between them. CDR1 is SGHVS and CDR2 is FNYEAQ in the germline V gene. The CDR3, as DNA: TGTGCCAGCAGCTCCCTCGGGTCCCTGAGCTCCTACGAGCAGTACTTC. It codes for CASSSLGSLSSYEQYF.

The CDR3 spells CASRGRGLANEQFF. In DNA form, the CDR3 reads TGTGCCAGCCGCGGGCGGGGGTTGGCCAATGAGCAGTTCTTC. The chain employs TRBV25-1 and TRBJ2-1, with 7 bases lining up with TRBD2. The junction had 10 bases not matched to a gene; V was cut back by 8 bases and J by 6 bases. Germline values: CDR1 MGHDK, CDR2 SYGVNS. There are 14 residues in the CDR3.

CDR3 sequence: CASSLGPGQSISGANVLTF. The DNA of the CDR3 is TGTGCCAGCAGTTTAGGGCCGGGACAGAGCATCTCTGGGGCCAACGTCCTGACTTTC. This chain joins TRBV27 and TRBJ2-6; TRBD1 matches at 7 bases. The CDR3 covers 19 residues. Germline V CDR1 and CDR2: MNHEY, SMNVEV (reference sequence). The J segment lost 0 bases and the V segment lost 2 bases, leaving 10 bases of the junction unmatched.